This TCR beta chain emerged from a study of blood T cell repertoires in COVID-19 (dated by TCRdb to 2019 to 2021). Broadly, across the study: Samples covering the acute and convalescent phases of COVID-19 were provided by collaborators in the United States, Italy and Spain. The samples were drawn from the first 160 participants of the ongoing ImmuneRACE study and from under 1,500 subjects provided by 6 global collaborators. The prospective study material was composed of cDNA or gDNA derived from T cells, B-cell-depleted T cells, or PBMCs. A freely available public database, intended as a resource for researchers studying the immune response to SARS-CoV-2, is where the repertoires were released. Where available, HLA class I and class II types were obtained from metadata supplied by the sample provider rather than from assay-based typing. Deeply sampled blood TCRbeta repertoires from subjects exposed to, actively infected with, or recovered from COVID-19 were included in the dataset. The sample metadata nearly always contained a de-identified subject ID, COVID-19 status, age in years and sex.

TCRbeta CDR3 regions were amplified from genomic DNA by means of the immunoSEQ Assay, a bias-controlled multiplex PCR. Turning to the authors' computational methods: The number of nucleated cells in each sample was estimated by amplification of reference gene primers within the assay. To quantify the absolute abundance of each unique TCRbeta CDR3 rearrangement, sequence reads were collapsed and filtered. Productive Simpson clonality was computed per sample as the square root of Simpson's diversity index over productive rearrangements. The immuneACCESS repertoire file appears here via TCRdb, limited to in-frame rearrangements. These files lack a portion of the clones; in checked studies, under half of the deficit traces to unresolved V genes, and the cause of the others is not known. That table gives V, J and clone size, and the DNA gave D and trimming. Counted in this sample were approximately 59,000 clones; roughly 90% of them appeared once. 15% to 25% of the sample is held by the ten biggest clonotypes.

Worth noting for this clone: Its binding antigen is unknown. The sample holds no much larger clone one base away, and base qualities are not on file.

Findings and caveats that apply to the study as a whole: The quantity of clinical and demographic metadata differed by source and by participant and was supplied without curation.

Each collaborating institution followed its own protocols to collect whole blood in K2EDTA tubes. Collaborator samples were shipped for TCRbeta analysis as frozen whole blood, isolated PBMCs, or DNA extracted from either sample type. For this chain, trimming is 1 base at the V end and 2 bases at the J end, and the number of junction bases without a gene match is 9. From the cysteine up to the phenylalanine, the CDR3 has a length of 17 residues. This entry keeps only the CDR3 DNA: 51 bases, framed from base 1. CDR1 and CDR2 are read off the germline V gene (reference sequence) as SEHNR and FQNEAQ. The receptor comes from a human donor in a cohort sampled during active COVID-19. Specimen: peripheral blood. Recombination linked TRBV7-9 to TRBJ2-5; 8 bases in the middle match TRBD2. CDR3 reads: CASSLGGIAGLQETQYF. In nucleotides, the sequence is TGTGCCAGCAGCTTAGGCGGGATAGCGGGGTTACAAGAGACCCAGTACTTC.